This is a list of T cell receptor beta chains from one sample in a study of blood T cell repertoires in COVID-19. Profiled with immunoSEQ multiplex PCR; TCRdb holds only in-frame clones, not every one. The sample includes nearly 350,000 clones, roughly 90% of them seen just once. Sequences were obtained from peripheral blood. The receptors were gathered from an older woman with COVID-19, enrolled during active disease. CDR3s include the opening cysteine and the closing phenylalanine or tryptophan. Fields, in order: CDR3 protein, CDR3 DNA, V gene, clone size, J gene, D gene. A D gene is named only where the DNA matches it firmly. Clone size is not always given. Where it is, it says once, few, many or a class for expanded clones.

CDR3 protein: CASSFRQGADTQYF
CDR3 DNA: TGTGCCAGCAGTTTCAGGCAGGGGGCGGATACGCAGTATTTT
V gene: TRBV27
clone size: -
J gene: TRBJ2-3
D gene: TRBD1

CDR3 protein: CASSLALRGGQETQYF
CDR3 DNA: TGTGCCAGCAGCTTGGCCTTGCGGGGGGGCCAAGAGACCCAGTACTTC
V gene: TRBV5-6
clone size: -
J gene: TRBJ2-5
D gene: TRBD2

CDR3 protein: CASSLVGSGNTIYF
CDR3 DNA: TGTGCCAGCAGCTTAGTCGGCTCTGGAAACACCATATATTTT
V gene: TRBV7-8
clone size: -
J gene: TRBJ1-3
D gene: -

CDR3 protein: CASSLAASSTGELFF
CDR3 DNA: TGTGCCAGCAGCCTAGCGGCGTCGAGCACCGGGGAGCTGTTTTTT
V gene: TRBV7-3
clone size: -
J gene: TRBJ2-2
D gene: TRBD2

CDR3 protein: CASSPPVGVPDEQYF
CDR3 DNA: TGTGCCAGCAGCCCCCCTGTCGGGGTACCCGACGAGCAGTACTTC
V gene: TRBV11-2
clone size: -
J gene: TRBJ2-7
D gene: -

CDR3 protein: CASSSREPQHF
CDR3 DNA: TGTGCCAGCAGCTCCCGGGAACCTCAGCATTTT
V gene: TRBV5-4
clone size: once
J gene: TRBJ1-5
D gene: -

CDR3 protein: CASGQGLGQPQHF
CDR3 DNA: TGTGCCAGCGGACAGGGACTTGGGCAGCCCCAGCATTTT
V gene: TRBV7-2
clone size: -
J gene: TRBJ1-5
D gene: TRBD1

CDR3 protein: CASSLRSVGQETQYF
CDR3 DNA: TGTGCCAGCAGCTTGCGGTCGGTCGGGCAAGAGACCCAGTACTTC
V gene: TRBV11-2
clone size: -
J gene: TRBJ2-5
D gene: -

CDR3 protein: CASTDDIPSTDTQYF
CDR3 DNA: TGTGCCAGCACCGATGACATTCCTAGCACAGATACGCAGTATTTT
V gene: TRBV2
clone size: -
J gene: TRBJ2-3
D gene: -

CDR3 protein: CASSWGTGLETQYF
CDR3 DNA: TGTGCCAGCAGCTGGGGGACAGGGTTAGAGACCCAGTACTTC
V gene: TRBV5-6
clone size: -
J gene: TRBJ2-5
D gene: TRBD1

CDR3 protein: CASSDGQLFNYGYTF
CDR3 DNA: TGTGCCAGCAGTGACGGACAGCTCTTTAACTATGGCTACACCTTC
V gene: TRBV25-1
clone size: -
J gene: TRBJ1-2
D gene: -

CDR3 protein: CAISESEMAAEAFF
CDR3 DNA: TGTGCCATCAGTGAGTCAGAAATGGCGGCTGAAGCTTTCTTT
V gene: TRBV10-3
clone size: -
J gene: TRBJ1-1
D gene: -

CDR3 protein: CASSQYTGSNYGYTF
CDR3 DNA: TGCGCCAGCAGTCAATATACAGGATCTAACTATGGCTACACCTTC
V gene: TRBV23-1
clone size: -
J gene: TRBJ1-2
D gene: -

CDR3 protein: CSVGWGSGEKLFF
CDR3 DNA: TGCAGCGTTGGATGGGGAAGCGGTGAAAAACTGTTTTTT
V gene: TRBV29-1
clone size: -
J gene: TRBJ1-4
D gene: -

CDR3 protein: CASSRQGANTGELFF
CDR3 DNA: TGTGCCAGTAGCCGACAGGGGGCGAACACCGGGGAGCTGTTTTTT
V gene: TRBV19
clone size: -
J gene: TRBJ2-2
D gene: TRBD1

CDR3 protein: CASSAGDRIHGNTIYF
CDR3 DNA: TGCGCCAGCAGCGCCGGCGACAGGATTCATGGAAACACCATATATTTT
V gene: TRBV5-1
clone size: few
J gene: TRBJ1-3
D gene: -

CDR3 protein: CASSDRPLAATDTQYF
CDR3 DNA: TGTGCCAGCAGTGACCGTCCGCTAGCAGCCACAGATACGCAGTATTTT
V gene: TRBV6-4
clone size: -
J gene: TRBJ2-3
D gene: -

CDR3 protein: CTSSHIAGGRWASYNEQFF
CDR3 DNA: TGCACCAGCAGCCATATAGCGGGGGGCAGGTGGGCCTCCTACAATGAGCAGTTCTTC
V gene: TRBV1
clone size: once
J gene: TRBJ2-1
D gene: -

CDR3 protein: CASSWAGQGSYEQYF
CDR3 DNA: TGTGCCAGCAGCTGGGCAGGGCAGGGCTCCTACGAGCAGTACTTC
V gene: TRBV11-2
clone size: -
J gene: TRBJ2-7
D gene: -

CDR3 protein: CASSLGTAAQPQHF
CDR3 DNA: TGTGCCAGCAGCTTAGGGACAGCCGCCCAGCCCCAGCATTTT
V gene: TRBV7-2
clone size: -
J gene: TRBJ1-5
D gene: -

CDR3 protein: CASSFPYRNPGLAPYEQYF
CDR3 DNA: TGTGCCAGCAGCTTCCCTTACCGTAATCCGGGACTAGCCCCCTACGAGCAGTACTTC
V gene: TRBV5-5
clone size: -
J gene: TRBJ2-7
D gene: TRBD2

CDR3 protein: CASSSLRGTGPLFYGYTF
CDR3 DNA: TGTGCCAGCAGCTCCCTCAGGGGGACAGGGCCCCTTTTCTATGGCTACACCTTC
V gene: TRBV11-2
clone size: -
J gene: TRBJ1-2
D gene: TRBD1

CDR3 protein: CASSQYEVIADTQYF
CDR3 DNA: TGCGCCAGCAGCCAATATGAGGTTATCGCAGATACGCAGTATTTT
V gene: TRBV4-1
clone size: -
J gene: TRBJ2-3
D gene: -

CDR3 protein: CASSPPGTAGNTEAFF
CDR3 DNA: TGTGCCAGCAGTCCCCCCGGGACAGCGGGGAACACTGAAGCTTTCTTT
V gene: TRBV28
clone size: few
J gene: TRBJ1-1
D gene: TRBD1

CDR3 protein: CASSHSDEQYF
CDR3 DNA: TGTGCCAGCAGCCATAGTGACGAGCAGTACTTC
V gene: TRBV3-1/TRBV3-2
clone size: -
J gene: TRBJ2-7
D gene: -

CDR3 protein: CSVLTGMNTEAFF
CDR3 DNA: TGCAGCGTACTGACAGGGATGAACACTGAAGCTTTCTTT
V gene: TRBV29-1
clone size: -
J gene: TRBJ1-1
D gene: TRBD1

CDR3 protein: CASGLGKGTLDEQFF
CDR3 DNA: TGTGCTAGTGGTTTGGGAAAGGGGACTTTGGATGAGCAGTTCTTC
V gene: TRBV12-5
clone size: once
J gene: TRBJ2-1
D gene: -

CDR3 protein: CASSATGQGLTEAFF
CDR3 DNA: TGTGCCAGCTCAGCGACGGGACAGGGTCTCACTGAAGCTTTCTTT
V gene: TRBV18
clone size: -
J gene: TRBJ1-1
D gene: TRBD1

CDR3 protein: CASSQGGHNEQFF
CDR3 DNA: TGCGCCAGCAGCCAGGGGGGACACAATGAGCAGTTCTTC
V gene: TRBV5-1
clone size: -
J gene: TRBJ2-1
D gene: -

CDR3 protein: CASSLGQVRTEAFF
CDR3 DNA: TGTGCCAGCAGCTTGGGACAGGTACGGACTGAAGCTTTCTTT
V gene: TRBV5-4
clone size: -
J gene: TRBJ1-1
D gene: -

CDR3 protein: CASSLAGGTRSSYEQYF
CDR3 DNA: TGTGCCAGCAGCCTAGCGGGGGGTACTAGGAGCTCCTACGAGCAGTACTTC
V gene: TRBV27
clone size: -
J gene: TRBJ2-7
D gene: TRBD2

CDR3 protein: CASTLWTGTSPEAFF
CDR3 DNA: TGTGCCAGCACCCTTTGGACAGGGACGTCACCTGAAGCTTTCTTT
V gene: TRBV2
clone size: once
J gene: TRBJ1-1
D gene: TRBD1

CDR3 protein: CASSLFPDRTGANVLTF
CDR3 DNA: TGTGCCAGCAGCTTATTCCCGGACAGGACTGGGGCCAACGTCCTGACTTTC
V gene: TRBV7-9
clone size: -
J gene: TRBJ2-6
D gene: TRBD1

CDR3 protein: CASSDTAQPQHF
CDR3 DNA: TGTGCCAGCAGCGACACGGCTCAGCCCCAGCATTTT
V gene: TRBV6-2/TRBV6-3
clone size: -
J gene: TRBJ1-5
D gene: -

CDR3 protein: CSASDRSTNEKLFF
CDR3 DNA: TGCAGCGCATCGGACAGATCAACTAATGAAAAACTGTTTTTT
V gene: TRBV29-1
clone size: -
J gene: TRBJ1-4
D gene: -